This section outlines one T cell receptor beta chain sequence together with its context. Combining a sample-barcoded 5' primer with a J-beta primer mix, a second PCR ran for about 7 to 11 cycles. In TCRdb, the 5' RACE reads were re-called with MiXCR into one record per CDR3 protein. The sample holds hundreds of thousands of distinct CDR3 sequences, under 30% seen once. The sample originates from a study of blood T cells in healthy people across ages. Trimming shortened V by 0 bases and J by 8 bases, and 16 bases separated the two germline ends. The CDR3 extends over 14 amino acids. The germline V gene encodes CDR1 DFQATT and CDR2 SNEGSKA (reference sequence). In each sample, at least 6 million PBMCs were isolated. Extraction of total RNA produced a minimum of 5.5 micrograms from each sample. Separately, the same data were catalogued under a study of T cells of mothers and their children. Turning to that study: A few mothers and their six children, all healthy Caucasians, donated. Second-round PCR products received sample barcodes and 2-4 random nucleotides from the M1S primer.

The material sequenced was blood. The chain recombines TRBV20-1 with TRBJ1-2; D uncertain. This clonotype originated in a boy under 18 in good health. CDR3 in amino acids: CSARDLGRHDGYTF. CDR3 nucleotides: TGCAGTGCTAGAGATTTAGGGAGGCACGACGGCTACACCTTC.